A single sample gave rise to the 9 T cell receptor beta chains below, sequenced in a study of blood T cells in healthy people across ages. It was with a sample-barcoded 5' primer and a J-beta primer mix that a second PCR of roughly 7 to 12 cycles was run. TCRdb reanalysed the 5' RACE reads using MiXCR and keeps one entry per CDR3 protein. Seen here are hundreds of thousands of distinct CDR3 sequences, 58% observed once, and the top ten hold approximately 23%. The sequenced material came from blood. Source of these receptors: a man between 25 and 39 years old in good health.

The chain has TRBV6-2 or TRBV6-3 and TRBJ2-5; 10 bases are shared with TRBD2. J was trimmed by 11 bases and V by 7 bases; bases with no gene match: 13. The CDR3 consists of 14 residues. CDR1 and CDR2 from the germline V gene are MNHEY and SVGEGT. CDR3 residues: CASTPSGSMGEQYF. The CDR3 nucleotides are TGTGCCAGCACCCCTAGCGGGAGCATGGGTGAGCAGTACTTC.

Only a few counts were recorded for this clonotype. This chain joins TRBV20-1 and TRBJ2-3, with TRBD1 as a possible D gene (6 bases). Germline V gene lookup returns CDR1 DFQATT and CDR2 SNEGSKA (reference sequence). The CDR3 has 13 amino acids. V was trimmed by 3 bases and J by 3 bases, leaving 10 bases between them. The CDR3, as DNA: TGCAGTGCTAGCGAACAGGGTACAGATACGCAGTATTTT. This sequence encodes CSASEQGTDTQYF.

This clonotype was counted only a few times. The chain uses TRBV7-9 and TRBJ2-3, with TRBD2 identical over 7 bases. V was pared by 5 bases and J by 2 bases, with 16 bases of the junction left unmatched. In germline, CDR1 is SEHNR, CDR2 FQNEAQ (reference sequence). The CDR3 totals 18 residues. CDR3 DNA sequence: TGTGCCAGCAGCCCAACAGTAATAGCGGGCCCCGACACAGATACGCAGTATTTT. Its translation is CASSPTVIAGPDTDTQYF.

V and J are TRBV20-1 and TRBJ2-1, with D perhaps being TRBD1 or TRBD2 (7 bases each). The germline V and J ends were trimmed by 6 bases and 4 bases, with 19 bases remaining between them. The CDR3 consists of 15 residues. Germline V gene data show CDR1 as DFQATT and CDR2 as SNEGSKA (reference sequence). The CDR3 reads CSAPGGGRKYNEQFF. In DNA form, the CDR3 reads TGCAGTGCCCCAGGGGGGGGTAGGAAATACAATGAGCAGTTCTTC.

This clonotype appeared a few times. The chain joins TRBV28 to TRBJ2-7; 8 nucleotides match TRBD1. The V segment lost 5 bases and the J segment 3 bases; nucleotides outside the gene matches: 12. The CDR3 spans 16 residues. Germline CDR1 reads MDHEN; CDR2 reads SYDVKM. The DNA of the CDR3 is TGTGCCAGCAGTGGGACAGGCGAAGGGAGAAGCTACGAGCAGTACTTC. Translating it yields CASSGTGEGRSYEQYF. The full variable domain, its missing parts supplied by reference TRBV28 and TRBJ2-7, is DVKVTQSSRYLVKRTGEKVFLECVQDMDHENMFWYRQDPGLGLRLIYFSYDVKMKEKGDIPEGYSVSREKKERFSLILESASTNQTSMYLCASSGTGEGRSYEQYFGPGTRLTVT.

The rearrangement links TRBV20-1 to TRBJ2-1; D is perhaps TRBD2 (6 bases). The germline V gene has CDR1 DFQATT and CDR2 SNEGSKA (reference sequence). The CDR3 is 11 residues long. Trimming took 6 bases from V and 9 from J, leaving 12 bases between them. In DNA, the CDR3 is TGCAGTGCCTTCGGGCGGGGTGAGCAGTTCTTC. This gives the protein CSAFGRGEQFF.

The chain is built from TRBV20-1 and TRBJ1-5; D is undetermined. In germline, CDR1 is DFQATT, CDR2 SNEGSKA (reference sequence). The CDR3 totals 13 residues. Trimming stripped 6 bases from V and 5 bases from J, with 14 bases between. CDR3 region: CSARYREDQPQHF. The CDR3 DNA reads TGCAGTGCCCGTTATAGGGAGGATCAGCCCCAGCATTTT.

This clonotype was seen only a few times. CDR3 region: CASRVAGGAYNEQFF. Here the CDR3 DNA reads TGTGCCAGCAGGGTAGCGGGAGGAGCCTACAATGAGCAGTTCTTC. The V gene is TRBV12-3 or TRBV12-4, the J gene TRBJ2-1, with 10 bases that match TRBD2. The CDR3 covers 15 residues. Losses at the gene ends were 6 bases for V and 2 bases for J; bases not matched to a gene: 4.

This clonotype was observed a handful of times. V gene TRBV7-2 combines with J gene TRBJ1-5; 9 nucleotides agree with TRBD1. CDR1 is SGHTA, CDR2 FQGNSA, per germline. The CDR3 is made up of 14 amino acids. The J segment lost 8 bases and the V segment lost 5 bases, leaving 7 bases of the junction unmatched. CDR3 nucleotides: TGTGCCAGCAGCCCGGGACAGGGTACTAAGCCCCAGCATTTT. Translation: CASSPGQGTKPQHF.